Below, 5 T cell receptor beta chains from the same sample are listed, as sequenced in a study of OX40 agonist ivuxolimab in advanced cancers. Assay used: immunoSEQ multiplex PCR; TCRdb lists only in-frame clones, some missing. The sample has tens of thousands of clones; roughly 89% are singletons. The starting material was CD4+ or CD8+ T cells sorted from blood, obtained in a trial of the OX40 agonist ivuxolimab. These receptors were collected from an adult with an advanced solid tumor such as melanoma, head and neck, liver or kidney cancer.

V gene TRBV28 combines with J gene TRBJ2-3; 7 bases line up with TRBD1. CDR1 and CDR2 (germline): MDHEN, SYDVKM. This CDR3 spans 14 amino acids. Unmatched junction bases numbered 6, after V lost 5 bases and J lost 4 bases. The CDR3 loop reads CASSPDRAPDTQYF. The CDR3 nucleotides read TGTGCCAGCAGTCCTGACAGGGCTCCAGATACGCAGTATTTT. The whole variable domain, filled in from reference TRBV28 and TRBJ2-3, reads DVKVTQSSRYLVKRTGEKVFLECVQDMDHENMFWYRQDPGLGLRLIYFSYDVKMKEKGDIPEGYSVSREKKERFSLILESASTNQTSMYLCASSPDRAPDTQYFGPGTRLTVL.

This clone was detected once. The rearrangement uses TRBV19 and TRBJ1-1; the D is unclear. Germline V gene sequence: CDR1 LNHDA, CDR2 SQIVND (reference sequence). The CDR3 has 10 amino acids. V lost 6 bases to trimming and J lost 9 bases, with 8 bases between them. The CDR3 bases are TGTGCCAGTAGGTTACCGAAAGCTTTCTTT. Protein: CASRLPKAFF.

V is TRBV18 and J is TRBJ2-7; D may be TRBD1 or TRBD2 (5 bases each). The V end lost 1 base, the J end lost 7 bases, and 17 bases lay between the germline ends. There are 15 residues in the CDR3. Per the germline V gene, CDR1 is KGHSH and CDR2 is LQKENI. The CDR3 loop reads CASSPRRTYEGEQYF. In nucleotides, the CDR3 is TGTGCCAGCTCACCACGACGAACCTACGAGGGGGAGCAGTACTTC.

The chain employs TRBV29-1 and TRBJ2-1; 11 bases fit TRBD2. J was trimmed by 8 bases and V by 3 bases; bases with no gene match: 3. Germline CDR1 and CDR2: SQVTM and ANQGSEA. The CDR3 is 13 residues long. The CDR3 DNA follows: TGCAGCGTTGATAGCGGGGGGGCTGATGAGCAGTTCTTC. Translated: CSVDSGGADEQFF.

This rearrangement joins TRBV29-1 to TRBJ2-7; no reliable D call. V was clipped by 7 bases and J by 0 bases, with 10 bases between them. The CDR3 sequence is 12 residues long. Germline CDR1 is SQVTM and CDR2 is ANQGSEA. The CDR3 loop reads CSAGPHSYEQYF. CDR3 in DNA: TGCAGCGCCGGCCCTCACTCCTACGAGCAGTACTTC.